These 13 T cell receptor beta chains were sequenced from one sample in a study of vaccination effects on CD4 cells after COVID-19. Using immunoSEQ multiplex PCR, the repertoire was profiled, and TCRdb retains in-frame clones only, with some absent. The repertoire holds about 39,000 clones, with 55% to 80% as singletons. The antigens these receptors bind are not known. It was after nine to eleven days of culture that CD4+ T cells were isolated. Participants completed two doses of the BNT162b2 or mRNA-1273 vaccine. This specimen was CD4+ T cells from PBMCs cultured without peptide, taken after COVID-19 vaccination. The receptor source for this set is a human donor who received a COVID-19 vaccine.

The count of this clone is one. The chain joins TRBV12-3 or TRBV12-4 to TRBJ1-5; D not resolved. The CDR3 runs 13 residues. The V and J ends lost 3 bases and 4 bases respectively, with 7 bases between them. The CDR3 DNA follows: TGTGCCAGCAGTTTGGCGGATAATCAGCCCCAGCATTTT. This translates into CASSLADNQPQHF.

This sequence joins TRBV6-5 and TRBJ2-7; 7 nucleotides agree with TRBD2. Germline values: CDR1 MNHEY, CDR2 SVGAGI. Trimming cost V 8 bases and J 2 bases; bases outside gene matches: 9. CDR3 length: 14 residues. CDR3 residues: CASRRSSGPYEQYF. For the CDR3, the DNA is TGTGCCAGCCGGCGGTCTAGCGGTCCCTACGAGCAGTACTTC.

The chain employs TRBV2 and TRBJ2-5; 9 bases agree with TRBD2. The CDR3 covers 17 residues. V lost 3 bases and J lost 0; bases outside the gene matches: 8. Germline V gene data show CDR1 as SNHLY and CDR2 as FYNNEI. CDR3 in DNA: TGTGCCAGCAGTGACGTGTGGGCGGGGGGGTACCAAGAGACCCAGTACTTC. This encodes CASSDVWAGGYQETQYF.

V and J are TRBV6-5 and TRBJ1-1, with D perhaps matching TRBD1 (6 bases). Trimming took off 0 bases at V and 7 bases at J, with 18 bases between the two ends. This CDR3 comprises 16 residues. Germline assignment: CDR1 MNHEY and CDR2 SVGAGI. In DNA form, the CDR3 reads TGTGCCAGCAGTTACTCAGGAGGGGGGGGCACGGTTGAAGCTTTCTTT. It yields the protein CASSYSGGGGTVEAFF.

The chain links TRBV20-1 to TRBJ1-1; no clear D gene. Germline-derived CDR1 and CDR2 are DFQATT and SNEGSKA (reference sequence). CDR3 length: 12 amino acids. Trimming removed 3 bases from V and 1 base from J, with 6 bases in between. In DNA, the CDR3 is TGCAGTGCTAGTAGACAGAACACTGAAGCTTTCTTT. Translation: CSASRQNTEAFF.

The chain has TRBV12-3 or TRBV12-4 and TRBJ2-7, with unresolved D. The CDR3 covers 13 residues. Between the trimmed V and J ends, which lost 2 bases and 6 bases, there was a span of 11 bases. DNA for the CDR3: TGTGCCAGCAGTTTAAATAGGAAAGGCGAGCAGTACTTC. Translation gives CASSLNRKGEQYF.

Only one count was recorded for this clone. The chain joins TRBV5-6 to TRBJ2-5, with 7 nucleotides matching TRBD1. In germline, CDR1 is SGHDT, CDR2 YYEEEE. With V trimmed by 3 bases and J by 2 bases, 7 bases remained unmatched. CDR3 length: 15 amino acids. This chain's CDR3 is CASSWTSGQQETQYF. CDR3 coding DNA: TGTGCCAGCAGCTGGACATCGGGACAGCAAGAGACCCAGTACTTC.

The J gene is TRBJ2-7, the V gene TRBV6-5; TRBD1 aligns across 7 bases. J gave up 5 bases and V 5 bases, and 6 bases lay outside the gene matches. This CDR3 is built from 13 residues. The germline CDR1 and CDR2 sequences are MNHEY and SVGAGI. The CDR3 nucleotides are TGTGCCAGCAGTCGACAGGGTATCCACGAGCAGTACTTC. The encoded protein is CASSRQGIHEQYF.

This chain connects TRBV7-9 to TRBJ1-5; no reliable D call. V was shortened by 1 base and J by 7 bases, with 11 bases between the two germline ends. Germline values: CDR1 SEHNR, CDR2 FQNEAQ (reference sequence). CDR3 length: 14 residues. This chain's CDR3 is CASSLDLGGQPQHF. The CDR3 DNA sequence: TGTGCCAGCAGCTTAGATCTGGGAGGACAGCCCCAGCATTTT. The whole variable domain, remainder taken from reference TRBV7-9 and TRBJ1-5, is DTGVSQNPRHKITKRGQNVTFRCDPISEHNRLYWYRQTLGQGPEFLTYFQNEAQLEKSRLLSDRFSAERPKGSFSTLEIQRTEQGDSAMYLCASSLDLGGQPQHFGDGTRLSIL.

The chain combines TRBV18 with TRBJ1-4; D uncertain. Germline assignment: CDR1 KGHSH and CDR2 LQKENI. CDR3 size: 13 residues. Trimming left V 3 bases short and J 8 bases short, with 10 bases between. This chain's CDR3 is CASSPSGLEKLFF. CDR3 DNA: TGTGCCAGCTCACCTTCTGGGTTGGAAAAACTGTTTTTT. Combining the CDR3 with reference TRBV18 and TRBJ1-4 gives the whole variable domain NAGVMQNPRHLVRRRGQEARLRCSPMKGHSHVYWYRQLPEEGLKFMVYLQKENIIDESGMPKERFSAEFPKEGPSILRIQQVVRGDSAAYFCASSPSGLEKLFFGSGTQLSVL.

The CDR3 nucleotides are TGTGCCAGCAGGGCTAGCGGATCCTACGAGCAGTACTTC. This gives the protein CASRASGSYEQYF. This chain connects TRBV6-5 to TRBJ2-7; 7 bases match TRBD2. Germline CDR1 and CDR2: MNHEY and SVGAGI. The CDR3 is 13 amino acids. Germline trimming cut 6 bases from V and 1 base from J; bases unmatched to any gene: 3.

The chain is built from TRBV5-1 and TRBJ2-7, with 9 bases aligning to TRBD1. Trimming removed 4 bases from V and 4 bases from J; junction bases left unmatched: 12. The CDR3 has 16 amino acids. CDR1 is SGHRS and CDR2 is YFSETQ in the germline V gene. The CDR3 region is CASSPDPGTGSYEQYF. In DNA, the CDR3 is TGCGCCAGCAGCCCGGACCCCGGGACAGGGTCTTACGAGCAGTACTTC. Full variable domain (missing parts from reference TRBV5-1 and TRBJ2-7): KAGVTQTPRYLIKTRGQQVTLSCSPISGHRSVSWYQQTPGQGLQFLFEYFSETQRNKGNFPGRFSGRQFSNSRSEMNVSTLELGDSALYLCASSPDPGTGSYEQYFGPGTRLTVT.

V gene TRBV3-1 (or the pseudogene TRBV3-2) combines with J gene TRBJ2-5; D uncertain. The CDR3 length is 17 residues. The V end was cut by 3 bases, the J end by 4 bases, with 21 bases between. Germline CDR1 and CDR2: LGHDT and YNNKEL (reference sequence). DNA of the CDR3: TGTGCCAGCAGCCAGAGCCCGACTGCTGGAGAAGGAGAGACCCAGTACTTC. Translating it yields CASSQSPTAGEGETQYF.